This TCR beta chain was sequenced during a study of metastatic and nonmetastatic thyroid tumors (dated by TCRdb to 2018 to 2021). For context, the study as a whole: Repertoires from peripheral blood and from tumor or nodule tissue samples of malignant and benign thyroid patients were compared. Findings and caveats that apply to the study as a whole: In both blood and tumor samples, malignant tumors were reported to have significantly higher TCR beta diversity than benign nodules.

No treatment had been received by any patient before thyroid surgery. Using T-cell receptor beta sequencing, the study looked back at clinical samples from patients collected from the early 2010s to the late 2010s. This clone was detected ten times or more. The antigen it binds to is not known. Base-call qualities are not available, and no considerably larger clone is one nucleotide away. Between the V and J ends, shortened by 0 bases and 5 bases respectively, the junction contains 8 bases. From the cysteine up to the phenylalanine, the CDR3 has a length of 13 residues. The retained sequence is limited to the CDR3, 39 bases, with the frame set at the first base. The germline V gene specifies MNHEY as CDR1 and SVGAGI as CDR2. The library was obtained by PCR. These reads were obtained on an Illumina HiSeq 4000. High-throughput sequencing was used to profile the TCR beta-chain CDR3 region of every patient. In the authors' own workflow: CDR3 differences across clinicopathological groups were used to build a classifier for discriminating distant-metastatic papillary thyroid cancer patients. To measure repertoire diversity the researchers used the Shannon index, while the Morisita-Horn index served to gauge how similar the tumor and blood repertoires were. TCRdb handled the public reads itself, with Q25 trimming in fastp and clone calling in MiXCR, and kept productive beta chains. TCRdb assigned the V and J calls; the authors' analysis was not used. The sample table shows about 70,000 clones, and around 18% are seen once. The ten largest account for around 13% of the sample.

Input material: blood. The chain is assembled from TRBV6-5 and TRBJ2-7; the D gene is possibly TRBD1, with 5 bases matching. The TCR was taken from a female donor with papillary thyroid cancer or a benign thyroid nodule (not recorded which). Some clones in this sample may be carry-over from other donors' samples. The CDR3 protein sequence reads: CASSYSTANEQYF. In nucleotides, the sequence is TGTGCCAGCAGTTACTCGACAGCTAACGAGCAGTACTTC.